This T cell receptor (beta chain) was captured in a study of T cell responses to AZD1222 COVID-19 vaccine. The assay was immunoSEQ multiplex PCR, and TCRdb's table has in-frame clones only and misses some. Of approximately 90,000 clones detected, approximately 86% appear once; the ten largest clones hold approximately 7.9%. V shed 6 bases, J shed 0 bases, and the junction held 7 bases outside the gene matches. The germline V gene encodes CDR1 LNHDA and CDR2 SQIVND (reference sequence). The CDR3 extends over 15 amino acids. This clone was found once. Its cognate antigen is unknown. Study-wide results and limits: The number of AZD1222 recipients seropositive at baseline was only 6 or 7. Sampling that yielded the repertoires occurred only after the peak T cell response. Females made up more of the donors, who were largely white British, and clonal diversity may have come out too low.

V usage is TRBV19 and J usage is TRBJ2-7; TRBD2 matches 8 bases. The sequencing used peripheral blood, collected on day 0 of AZD1222 vaccination. The sequence was obtained from an adult in good health. This chain's CDR3 is CASSASGYNSYEQYF. The CDR3 DNA sequence: TGTGCCAGTAGCGCTAGCGGGTATAACTCCTACGAGCAGTACTTC.